These 3 T cell receptor beta chains originate from one sample sequenced in a study of shared clonotypes between healthy human individuals. It was CD45RO-negative cells, positively selected for CCR7, that made up naive CD8 cells, with terminally differentiated effector memory CD45RA+ cells excluded. This table comes from immunoSEQ multiplex PCR, and its TCRdb copy is limited to in-frame clones, with some not included. The sample has a few million clones; about 94% are singletons. The sample consisted of naive CD8+ T cells from PBMCs. The receptors stem from a man in his late teens or twenties in good health. Some clones in this sample may be carry-over from other donors' samples.

In regard to this clone: The CDR3 carries no conserved terminal phenylalanine or tryptophan, so it likely arises from a read error. The DNA is omitted, as the CDR3 cannot be located on it reliably, and the CDR3 follows TCRdb's listing. V and J are TRBV21-1 and TRBJ2-7; the D call in the table, TRBD2, was not verified against the DNA. TRBV21-1 is labeled a pseudogene. The CDR3 has 8 amino acids, counting both end residues. The CDR3 reads CASRSTTG.

This clone was detected only a few times. V and J are TRBV28 and TRBJ1-1; weak D call: TRBD1 (6 bases). From germline, CDR1 is MDHEN and CDR2 SYDVKM. The CDR3 loop spans 15 amino acids. V was trimmed by 4 bases and J by 3 bases, leaving 15 bases between them. CDR3 protein: CASSSSREGDTEAFF. The CDR3 DNA reads TGTGCCAGCAGTTCCTCAAGGGAGGGGGACACTGAAGCTTTCTTT. The full variable domain, its missing parts supplied by reference TRBV28 and TRBJ1-1, is DVKVTQSSRYLVKRTGEKVFLECVQDMDHENMFWYRQDPGLGLRLIYFSYDVKMKEKGDIPEGYSVSREKKERFSLILESASTNQTSMYLCASSSSREGDTEAFFGQGTRLTVV.

The chain recombines TRBV5-1 with TRBJ1-2; tentative D call: TRBD1 (6 bases). Germline V gene data show CDR1 as SGHRS and CDR2 as YFSETQ. V dropped 1 base and J dropped 4 bases, with 11 bases sitting between them. The CDR3 consists of 14 residues. The CDR3 DNA follows: TGCGCCAGCAGCTTGTGGGGGGCGAGCTATGGCTACACCTTC. Its protein product is CASSLWGASYGYTF.